The 12 T cell receptor beta chains reported below all come from one sample, sequenced in a study of post-analysis software for immune sequencing data. General study points: Compared with controls, patients had more of about five TRBV segments, including TRBV5-6, TRBV5-1 and TRBV20-1.

Antigens for these TCRs are unknown. The TCR beta cDNA libraries carried unique molecular identifiers. Via MiXCR, TCRdb re-called the PCR reads, giving one row per CDR3 protein. The table lists 750,000 to 950,000 distinct CDR3 sequences, about 43% of them singletons. The sample taken for sequencing was blood. The origin of the receptors is a girl aged 10-17 years with multiple sclerosis.

This clonotype was counted only a few times. The chain links TRBV5-1 to TRBJ2-5; 8 bases agree with TRBD2. Unmatched junction bases numbered 9, after V lost 6 bases and J lost 5 bases. The CDR3 length is 14 residues. The germline gives CDR1 SGHRS, CDR2 YFSETQ. As DNA, the CDR3 is TGCGCCAGCATCGGTCTAGGCGGGGGGGAGACCCAGTACTTC. Translated, it gives CASIGLGGGETQYF. Complete variable domain (other parts from reference TRBV5-1 and TRBJ2-5): KAGVTQTPRYLIKTRGQQVTLSCSPISGHRSVSWYQQTPGQGLQFLFEYFSETQRNKGNFPGRFSGRQFSNSRSEMNVSTLELGDSALYLCASIGLGGGETQYFGPGTRLLVL.

CDR3 sequence: CASTGRPGTDTQYF. The CDR3 region has the DNA TGTGCCAGCACGGGACGGCCCGGCACAGATACGCAGTATTTT. The chain is built from TRBV6-2 or TRBV6-3 and TRBJ2-3, with D possibly called TRBD1 or TRBD2 (5 bases each). V lost 7 bases, J lost 1 base, and 12 bases lay in between. Germline CDR1 is MNHEY and CDR2 is SVGEGT. There are 14 residues in the CDR3.

This rearrangement joins TRBV6-2 or TRBV6-3 to TRBJ2-1; D is ambiguous. Trimming took 6 bases from V and 8 from J, leaving 11 bases between them. The CDR3 spans 12 residues. Germline V gene lookup returns CDR1 MNHEY and CDR2 SVGEGT. CDR3 residues: CASSQVGYEQFF. The CDR3 coding sequence is TGTGCCAGCAGCCAGGTGGGTTATGAGCAGTTCTTC.

This chain uses TRBV5-1 with TRBJ2-5; D not certain. The CDR3 consists of 15 residues. Trimming took 0 bases from V and 1 from J, leaving 10 bases between them. CDR1 and CDR2 (germline): SGHRS, YFSETQ. The CDR3 nucleotides read TGCGCCAGCAGCTTGGGAGTCTTAGGCCAAGAGACCCAGTACTTC. Protein sequence: CASSLGVLGQETQYF.

The chain joins TRBV4-2 to TRBJ2-7; 9 bases map to TRBD1. V lost 3 bases and J lost 2; bases outside the gene matches: 11. The length of the CDR3 is 17 residues. Germline CDR1 is LGHNA and CDR2 is YNFKEQ. The DNA of the CDR3 is TGTGCCAGCAGCCAGGGGACAGGGAGTAAAGGGGCCTACGAGCAGTACTTC. This sequence encodes CASSQGTGSKGAYEQYF.

This clonotype was detected once. Germline and junction disagree at one end, which may indicate a read error. The chain carries TRBV7-9 and TRBJ2-1; TRBD2 agrees at 7 bases. CDR3 length: 15 residues. Per germline, CDR1 SEHNR and CDR2 FQNEAQ (reference sequence). CDR3 loop: CTSSSGTKTYNEQFF. The CDR3 bases are TGTACCAGCAGCTCCGGGACTAAGACGTACAATGAGCAGTTCTTC.

CDR3 loop: CASSSPRVYNEQFF. CDR3 DNA sequence: TGTGCCAGCAGCTCCCCCAGGGTTTACAATGAGCAGTTCTTC. The chain has TRBV7-9 and TRBJ2-1; a weak D match, TRBD1 (5 bases). In germline, CDR1 is SEHNR, CDR2 FQNEAQ (reference sequence). Trimming pared 4 bases from V and 4 bases from J, leaving 11 bases between. The CDR3 is 14 amino acids.

This chain connects TRBV5-1 to TRBJ2-3, with D unresolved. Germline lookup yields CDR1 SGHRS and CDR2 YFSETQ. V was pared by 0 bases and J by 5 bases, with 4 bases between. This CDR3 has 12 amino acids. The CDR3 sequence: CASSLGIDTQYF. The CDR3 DNA reads as TGCGCCAGCAGCTTGGGGATAGATACGCAGTATTTT.

The chain carries TRBV10-3 and TRBJ2-3; 9 bases are a match to TRBD2. Germline V CDR1 and CDR2: ENHRY, SYGVKD. The CDR3 runs to 15 residues. The V segment lost 10 bases and the J segment 4 bases; nucleotides outside the gene matches: 12. The CDR3 bases are TGTGCCACTGCCTTGGTGACTAGCGGACCAGATACGCAGTATTTT. The encoded protein is CATALVTSGPDTQYF.

This clonotype occurred once. The V and J genes are TRBV12-5 and TRBJ1-1; 7 bases fit TRBD1. The CDR3 consists of 16 residues. Germline assignment: CDR1 LGHNT and CDR2 FRNRAP. Unmatched junction bases numbered 13, after V lost 9 bases and J lost 0 bases. CDR3 bases: TGTGCTAGCTCCCGACCGGGACAGCCCATGAACACTGAAGCTTTCTTT. Translating gives CASSRPGQPMNTEAFF.

This sequence joins TRBV7-3 and TRBJ2-1; 11 bases line up with TRBD2. V gave up 5 bases and J gave up 4 bases; unmatched junction bases: 10. This CDR3 comprises 17 residues. Germline V gene lookup returns CDR1 SGHTA and CDR2 FQGTGA. CDR3 sequence reads: CASSTRPTSGSYNEQFF. The CDR3 nucleotides read TGTGCCAGCAGCACTCGCCCTACTAGCGGGAGTTACAATGAGCAGTTCTTC.

The J gene is TRBJ1-1, the V gene TRBV4-1; D not certain. This CDR3 comprises 12 residues. V gave up 3 bases and J gave up 7 bases, with 9 bases separating them. Germline V gene data show CDR1 as MGHRA and CDR2 as YSYEKL. The CDR3 bases are TGCGCCAGCAGCCACGACGGCATTGAAGCTTTCTTT. Translated, it gives CASSHDGIEAFF.